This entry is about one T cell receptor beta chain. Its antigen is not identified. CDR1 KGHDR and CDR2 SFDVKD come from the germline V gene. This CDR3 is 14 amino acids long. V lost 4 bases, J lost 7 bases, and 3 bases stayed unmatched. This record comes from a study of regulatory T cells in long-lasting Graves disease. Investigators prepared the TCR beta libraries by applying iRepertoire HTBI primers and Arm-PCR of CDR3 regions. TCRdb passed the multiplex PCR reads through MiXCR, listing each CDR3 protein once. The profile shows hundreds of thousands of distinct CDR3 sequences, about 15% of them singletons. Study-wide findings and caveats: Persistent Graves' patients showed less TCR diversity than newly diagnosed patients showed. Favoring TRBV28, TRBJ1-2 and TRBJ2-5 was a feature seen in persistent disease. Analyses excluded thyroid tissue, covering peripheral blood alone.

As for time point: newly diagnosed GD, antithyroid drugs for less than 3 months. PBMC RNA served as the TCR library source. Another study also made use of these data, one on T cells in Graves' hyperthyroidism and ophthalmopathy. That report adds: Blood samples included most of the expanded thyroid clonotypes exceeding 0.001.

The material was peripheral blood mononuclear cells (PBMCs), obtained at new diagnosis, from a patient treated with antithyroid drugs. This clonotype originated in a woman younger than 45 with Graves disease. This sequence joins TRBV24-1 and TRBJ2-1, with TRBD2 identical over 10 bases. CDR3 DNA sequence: TGTGCCACCAGTGACGAAGCGGGAGGGAATGAGCAGTTCTTC. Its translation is CATSDEAGGNEQFF.